This entry lists 13 T cell receptor beta chains sequenced from one sample in a study of beta chain features in type 1 diabetes. Points from the study as a whole: When Type 1 diabetes patients were examined, their TCRB CDR3s proved moderately but significantly shorter in all four CD4+ subsets.

Their target antigens are unknown. Every bit of the isolated RNA underwent reverse transcription, so sequencing read expressed TCRB transcripts. The data were produced by immunoSEQ multiplex PCR, yet TCRdb's version contains in-frame clones alone and is incomplete. The sample shows 40,000 or so clones, 66% of them seen only once. Sequences were obtained from Tregs from blood. These receptors were obtained from a woman aged 18 to 35 with type 1 diabetes.

The genes are TRBV7-6 and TRBJ2-3; 11 positions match TRBD2. This CDR3 is 16 amino acids long. The V gene end was trimmed by 5 bases and the J gene end by 2 bases; junction bases not matched to a gene: 6. Germline CDR1 reads SGHVS; CDR2 reads FNYEAQ. CDR3 nucleotides: TGTGCCAGCAGCCCCAGACTAGCGGGGCTCACAGATACGCAGTATTTT. Amino acids: CASSPRLAGLTDTQYF.

This clone has a single count. V usage is TRBV7-9 and J usage is TRBJ1-4; D is uncertain. Germline V CDR1 and CDR2: SEHNR, FQNEAQ (reference sequence). The CDR3 covers 12 residues. The V end was cut by 1 base, the J end by 8 bases, with 5 bases between. CDR3 coding DNA: TGTGCCAGCAGCTTAGTTCGGGAAAAACTGTTTTTT. Its protein is CASSLVREKLFF.

This clone has just a few counts. The chain has TRBV27 and TRBJ1-1, with 8 nucleotides matching TRBD1. Per the germline V gene, CDR1 is MNHEY and CDR2 is SMNVEV (reference sequence). The CDR3 has 14 residues. Trimming cost V 4 bases and J 5 bases; bases outside gene matches: 6. Here the CDR3 DNA reads TGTGCCAGCAGTTCCCAAAACAGGGGGACTGAAGCTTTCTTT. It translates to CASSSQNRGTEAFF.

The gene calls are TRBV14 and TRBJ2-7; perhaps TRBD2 as D (5 bases). Between the trimmed V and J ends, which lost 1 base and 3 bases, there was a span of 10 bases. The CDR3 has 14 residues. Germline CDR1 reads SGHDN; CDR2 reads FVKESK. CDR3 sequence (DNA): TGTGCCAGCAGCCAAGGGAGGCTTGGCTACGAGCAGTACTTC. It is translated as CASSQGRLGYEQYF.

The chain combines TRBV9 with TRBJ2-2, with TRBD2 identical over 7 bases. The CDR3 totals 16 residues. Per germline, CDR1 SGDLS and CDR2 YYNGEE. Trimming removed 4 bases from V and 4 bases from J; junction bases left unmatched: 10. In nucleotides, the CDR3 is TGTGCCAGCAGCACTAGGTCCCCTAGCGGCACCGGGGAGCTGTTTTTT. Its protein is CASSTRSPSGTGELFF.

The chain employs TRBV7-9 and TRBJ1-2; 8 nucleotides align to TRBD1. Germline CDR1 reads SEHNR; CDR2 reads FQNEAQ (reference sequence). J was trimmed by 6 bases and V by 5 bases; bases with no gene match: 5. The CDR3 covers 13 residues. The chain's CDR3 is CASSPQGANGYTF. CDR3 nucleotides: TGTGCCAGCAGCCCGCAGGGGGCAAATGGCTACACCTTC.

The chain links TRBV7-9 to TRBJ1-6, with D perhaps matching TRBD1 (5 bases). This CDR3 spans 15 amino acids. Germline V lookup: CDR1 SEHNR, CDR2 FQNEAQ (reference sequence). The V end lost 1 base, the J end lost 9 bases, and 13 bases lay between the germline ends. The CDR3: CASSLVGRVGSPLHF. CDR3 coding DNA: TGTGCCAGCAGCTTAGTGGGCAGGGTCGGTTCACCCCTCCACTTT.

CDR3 protein: CASFRGASNEQFF. CDR3 nucleotide sequence: TGTGCCAGTTTCAGGGGCGCGAGCAATGAGCAGTTCTTC. The chain employs TRBV6-1 and TRBJ2-1; TRBD1 is a possible D gene (6 bases). CDR3 length: 13 residues. Germline V gives CDR1 MNHNS, CDR2 SASEGT. Trimming left V 9 bases short and J 6 bases short, with 15 bases between.

This clone was detected once. The chain carries TRBV7-9 and TRBJ2-7; 10 bases line up with TRBD1. In germline, CDR1 is SEHNR, CDR2 FQNEAQ (reference sequence). V was clipped by 7 bases and J by 3 bases; unmatched bases: 9. The CDR3 sequence is 15 residues long. CDR3 nucleotides: TGTGCCAGCACCACTAAGGGACAGGGGTACTACGAGCAGTACTTC. Translating gives CASTTKGQGYYEQYF.

In nucleotides, the CDR3 is TGTGCCAGCAGCAAAGCGGCAGTTAGCAATCAGCCCCAGCATTTT. This sequence encodes CASSKAAVSNQPQHF. J is TRBJ1-5 and V is TRBV21-1; the listed D gene, TRBD1, was not tested against the DNA. TRBV21-1 counts as a pseudogene. The CDR3 runs to 15 residues.

The chain carries TRBV5-1 and TRBJ2-3; 7 bases map to TRBD2. Unmatched junction bases numbered 11, after V lost 6 bases and J lost 4 bases. The CDR3 totals 15 residues. Germline values: CDR1 SGHRS, CDR2 YFSETQ. The CDR3: CASTREGIIPDTQYF. The CDR3 nucleotides read TGCGCCAGCACGAGGGAGGGCATAATCCCAGATACGCAGTATTTT.

This clone was counted only a few times. The rearrangement links TRBV6-5 to TRBJ2-2; possibly TRBD2 for D (5 bases). The CDR3 has 13 amino acids. With 7 bases removed from V and 9 bases from J, the gap between germline ends came to 15 bases. Germline lookup yields CDR1 MNHEY and CDR2 SVGAGI. In nucleotides, the CDR3 is TGTGCCAGCATAGACTACCTGGACCGGGAGCTGTTTTTT. Translating gives CASIDYLDRELFF.

The V and J genes are TRBV19 and TRBJ2-7; the D gene is possibly TRBD2 (5 bases). CDR3 length equals 15 residues. Germline CDR1 LNHDA, CDR2 SQIVND (reference sequence). Trimming cost V 5 bases and J 2 bases, with 16 bases left between them. The CDR3 loop is CASSPPGSSPYEQYF. CDR3 bases: TGTGCCAGTAGTCCGCCGGGATCCAGCCCCTACGAGCAGTACTTC. Together with reference TRBV19 and TRBJ2-7, the CDR3 gives the full variable domain: DGGITQSPKYLFRKEGQNVTLSCEQNLNHDAMYWYRQDPGQGLRLIYYSQIVNDFQKGDIAEGYSVSREKKESFPLTVTSAQKNPTAFYLCASSPPGSSPYEQYFGPGTRLTVT.